Described below is a single TCR beta chain sequence and its context. The entry originates in a study of OX40 agonist ivuxolimab in advanced cancers. This CDR3 region has 14 residues. Trimming pared 3 bases from V and 2 bases from J, leaving 10 bases between. Germline loops: CDR1 MRHNA, CDR2 SNTAGT. Sequenced by immunoSEQ multiplex PCR; TCRdb stores in-frame clones only, minus some. Of 15,000 to 20,000 clones in the sample, 75% to 90% are singletons; the top ten hold 25% to 35%. This sequence joins TRBV6-4 and TRBJ1-1; the D gene is possibly TRBD1 (6 bases). This sequence originates from an adult with an advanced solid tumor such as melanoma, head and neck, liver or kidney cancer. The input for sequencing was CD4+ or CD8+ T cells sorted from blood, taken in a trial of the OX40 agonist ivuxolimab. The DNA for the CDR3 is TGTGCCAGCAGTGAGGGCAGGGGAAACACTGAAGCTTTCTTT. Its translation is CASSEGRGNTEAFF.